This TCR beta chain was identified in a study of cytomegalovirus exposure and HLA in healthy donors. At the level of the study: The approximately 120 validation repertoires used the same platform as the roughly 670 first-cohort repertoires, a later analysis reported.

Profiling relied on immunoSEQ multiplex PCR, and the TCRdb table lists in-frame clones only, not all of them. The data show about 83,000 clones, around 96% seen once. V shed 4 bases and J shed 3 bases, with 17 bases lying between them. The germline gives CDR1 SGHVS, CDR2 FQNEAQ. This CDR3 is 16 amino acids long. As for this clone: Antigen unknown.

Study results and caveats: Despite most TCR sequences being rare, some public TCRs occurred in many donors. The classifier was said to identify cytomegalovirus status with high specificity and sensitivity.

V usage is TRBV7-8 and J usage is TRBJ2-3; possibly TRBD2 for D (5 bases). Input material: PBMCs. The clonotype originates from a young woman in good health and CMV-seronegative. CDR3 sequence (DNA): TGTGCCAGCAGCTCCCTGGGAGCGTCAGTTACAGATACGCAGTATTTT. It is translated as CASSSLGASVTDTQYF. Complete variable domain (other parts from reference TRBV7-8 and TRBJ2-3): GAGVSQSPRYKVAKRGQDVALRCDPISGHVSLFWYQQALGQGPEFLTYFQNEAQLDKSGLPSDRFFAERPEGSVSTLKIQRTQQEDSAVYLCASSSLGASVTDTQYFGPGTRLTVL.